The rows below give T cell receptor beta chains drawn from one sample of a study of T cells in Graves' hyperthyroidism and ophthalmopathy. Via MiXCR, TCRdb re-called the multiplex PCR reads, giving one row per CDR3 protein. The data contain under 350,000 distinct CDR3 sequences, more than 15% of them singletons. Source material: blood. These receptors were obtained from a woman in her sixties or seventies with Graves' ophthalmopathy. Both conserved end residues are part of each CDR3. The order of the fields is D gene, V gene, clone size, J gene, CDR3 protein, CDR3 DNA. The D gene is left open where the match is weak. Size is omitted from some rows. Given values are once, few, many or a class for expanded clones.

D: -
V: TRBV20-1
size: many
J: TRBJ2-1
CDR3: CSARRDSDNEQFF
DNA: TGCAGTGCTAGAAGGGATAGCGACAATGAGCAGTTCTTC

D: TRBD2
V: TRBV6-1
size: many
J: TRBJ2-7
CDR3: CASSWGGSYEQYF
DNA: TGTGCCAGCAGCTGGGGGGGGTCCTACGAGCAGTACTTC

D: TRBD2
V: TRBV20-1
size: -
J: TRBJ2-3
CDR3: CSAKRGGFTDTQYF
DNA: TGCAGTGCTAAACGGGGGGGTTTCACAGATACGCAGTATTTT

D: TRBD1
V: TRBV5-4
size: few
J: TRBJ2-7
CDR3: CASSRQGAGSYEQYF
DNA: TGTGCCAGCAGCCGGCAGGGGGCCGGCTCGTACGAGCAGTACTTC

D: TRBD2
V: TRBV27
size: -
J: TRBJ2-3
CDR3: CASSPASGNTDTQYF
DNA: TGTGCCAGCAGTCCAGCTAGCGGAAACACAGATACGCAGTATTTT

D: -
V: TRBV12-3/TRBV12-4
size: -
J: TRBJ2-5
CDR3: CASSRGTAQETQYF
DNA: TGTGCCAGCAGCCGCGGGACCGCTCAAGAGACCCAGTACTTC

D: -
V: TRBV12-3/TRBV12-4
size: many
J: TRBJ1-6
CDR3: CASSLNRNNSPLHF
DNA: TGTGCCAGCAGTTTGAATAGGAACAATTCACCCCTCCACTTT

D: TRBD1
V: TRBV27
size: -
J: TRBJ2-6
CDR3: CASSRGRAGANVLTF
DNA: TGTGCCAGCTCCAGGGGGAGAGCTGGGGCCAACGTCCTGACTTTC

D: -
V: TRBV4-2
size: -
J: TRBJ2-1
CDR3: CASSRSPGLSYNEQFF
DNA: TGTGCCAGCAGCCGGTCACCGGGACTCAGCTACAATGAGCAGTTCTTC

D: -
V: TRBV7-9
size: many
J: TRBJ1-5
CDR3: CASSSRAFNQPQHF
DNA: TGTGCCAGCAGCTCCCGGGCCTTCAATCAGCCCCAGCATTTT

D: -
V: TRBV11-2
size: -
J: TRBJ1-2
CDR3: CASSLVGGSGYTF
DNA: TGTGCCAGCAGCTTAGTCGGGGGTTCTGGCTACACCTTC

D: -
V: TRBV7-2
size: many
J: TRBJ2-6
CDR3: CASSLGLLGANVLTF
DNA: TGTGCCAGCAGCTTAGGTCTGCTTGGGGCCAACGTCCTGACTTTC

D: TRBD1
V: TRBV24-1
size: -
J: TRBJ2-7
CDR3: CATSEEGTGGSYEQYF
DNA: TGTGCCACCAGTGAAGAAGGGACAGGGGGTTCCTACGAGCAGTACTTC

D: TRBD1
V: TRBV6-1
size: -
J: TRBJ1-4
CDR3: CASRSEQGGDEKLFF
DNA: TGTGCCAGCAGATCCGAACAGGGGGGGGATGAAAAACTGTTTTTT

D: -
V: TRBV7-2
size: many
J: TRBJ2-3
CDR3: CASSFTSRVFEDTQYF
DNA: TGTGCCAGCAGCTTCACCTCCCGGGTATTCGAAGATACGCAGTATTTT

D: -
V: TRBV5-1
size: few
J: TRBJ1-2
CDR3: CASSVSGDNGYTF
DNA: TGTGCCAGCAGCGTATCAGGGGATAATGGCTACACCTTC

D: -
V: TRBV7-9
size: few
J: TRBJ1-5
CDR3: CASSLGRRESWSNQPQHF
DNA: TGTGCCAGCAGCTTAGGCAGGCGTGAATCCTGGAGCAATCAGCCCCAGCATTTT

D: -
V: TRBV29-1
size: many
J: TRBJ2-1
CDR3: CSVADLSGEQFF
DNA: TGCAGCGTGGCCGACTTGAGCGGTGAGCAGTTCTTC

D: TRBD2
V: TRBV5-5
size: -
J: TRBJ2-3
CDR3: CASSFVRGGIDTQYF
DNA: TGTGCCAGCAGCTTTGTTCGGGGGGGGATAGATACGCAGTATTTT

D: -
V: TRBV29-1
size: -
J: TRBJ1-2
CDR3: CSVVGVDTNYGYTF
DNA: TGCAGCGTTGTGGGCGTAGATACTAACTATGGCTACACCTTC

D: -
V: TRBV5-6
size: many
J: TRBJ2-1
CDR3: CASSPKILLSNSYNEQFF
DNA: TGTGCCAGCAGCCCCAAGATCCTCCTCTCCAACTCCTACAATGAGCAGTTCTTC

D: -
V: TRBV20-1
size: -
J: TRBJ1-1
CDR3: CSARDPTSGTEAFF
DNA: TGCAGTGCTAGAGACCCGACAAGCGGGACTGAAGCTTTCTTT

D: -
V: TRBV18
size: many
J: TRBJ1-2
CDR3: CASSPRRDYGYTF
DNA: TGTGCCAGCTCACCCCGGAGGGACTATGGCTACACCTTC

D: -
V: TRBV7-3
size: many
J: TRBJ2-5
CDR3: CASSPNGGPETQYF
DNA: TGTGCCAGCAGCCCGAATGGGGGGCCAGAGACCCAGTACTTC

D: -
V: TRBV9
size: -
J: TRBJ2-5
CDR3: CASSVSSRVDRRLQETQYF
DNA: TGTGCCAGCAGCGTTAGTTCCAGGGTGGACAGAAGGTTGCAAGAGACCCAGTACTTC

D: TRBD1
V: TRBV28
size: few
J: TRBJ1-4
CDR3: CASLDRNNEKLFF
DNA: TGTGCCAGCCTGGACAGGAACAATGAAAAACTGTTTTTT

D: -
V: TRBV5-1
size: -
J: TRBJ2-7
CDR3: CASSLGPGIRGAYEQYF
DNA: TGCGCCAGCAGCTTGGGGCCTGGGATTCGCGGGGCGTACGAGCAGTACTTC

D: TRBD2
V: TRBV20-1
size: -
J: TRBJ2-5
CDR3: CSARPGTGGETQYF
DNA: TGCAGTGCTAGACCCGGGACGGGGGGGGAGACCCAGTACTTC

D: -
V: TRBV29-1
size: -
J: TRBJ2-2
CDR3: CSVEIRVTGELFF
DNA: TGCAGCGTGGAGATCAGGGTTACCGGGGAGCTGTTTTTT

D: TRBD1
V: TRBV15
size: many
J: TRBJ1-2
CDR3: CATSTRQGARGYTF
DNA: TGTGCCACCAGCACACGACAGGGGGCTCGTGGCTACACCTTC

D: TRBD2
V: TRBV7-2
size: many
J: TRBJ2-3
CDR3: CASSSYNFGTSGRADTQYF
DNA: TGTGCCAGCAGCTCCTACAATTTTGGGACTAGCGGGAGAGCAGATACGCAGTATTTT

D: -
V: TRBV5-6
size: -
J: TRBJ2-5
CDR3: CASKPRGWETQYF
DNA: TGTGCCAGCAAACCCCGGGGGTGGGAGACCCAGTACTTC

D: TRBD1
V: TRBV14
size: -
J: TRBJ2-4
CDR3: CASSHYGQGLAKNIQYF
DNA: TGTGCCAGCAGCCATTATGGACAGGGACTAGCCAAAAACATTCAGTACTTC

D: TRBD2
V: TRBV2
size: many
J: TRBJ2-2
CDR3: CASRPGGPGTGELFF
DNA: TGTGCCAGCAGGCCGGGGGGGCCTGGGACCGGGGAGCTGTTTTTT

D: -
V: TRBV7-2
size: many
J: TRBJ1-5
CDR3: CASSSRSNQPQHF
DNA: TGTGCCAGCAGCTCGAGATCCAATCAGCCCCAGCATTTT

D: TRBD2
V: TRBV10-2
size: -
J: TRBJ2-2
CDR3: CASKELAGVGELFF
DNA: TGCGCCAGCAAGGAACTAGCGGGAGTGGGGGAGCTGTTTTTT

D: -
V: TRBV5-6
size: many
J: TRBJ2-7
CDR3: CASSFGPQSSYEQYF
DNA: TGTGCCAGCAGCTTTGGGCCCCAGAGCTCCTACGAGCAGTACTTC

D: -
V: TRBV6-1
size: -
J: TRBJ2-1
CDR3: CASSNRGFNEQFF
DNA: TGTGCCAGCAGCAATAGAGGGTTTAATGAGCAGTTCTTC

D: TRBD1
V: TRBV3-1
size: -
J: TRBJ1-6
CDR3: CASSELDRVNSPLHF
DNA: TGTGCCAGCAGTGAATTGGACAGGGTGAATTCACCCCTCCACTTT

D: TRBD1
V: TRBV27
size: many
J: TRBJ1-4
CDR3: CASSTDRGYEKLFF
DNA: TGTGCCAGCAGTACCGACAGGGGGTATGAAAAACTGTTTTTT

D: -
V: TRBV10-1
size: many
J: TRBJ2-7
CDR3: CASSESRRSYEQYF
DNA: TGCGCCAGCAGTGAGAGTAGAAGGTCCTACGAGCAGTACTTC

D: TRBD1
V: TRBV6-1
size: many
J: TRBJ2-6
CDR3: CAIQSGQGRGANVLTF
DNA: TGTGCCATCCAGTCGGGACAGGGCCGAGGGGCCAACGTCCTGACTTTC

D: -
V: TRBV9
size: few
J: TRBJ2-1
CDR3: CASSVGVSSYNEQFF
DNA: TGTGCCAGCAGCGTAGGGGTGAGCTCCTACAATGAGCAGTTCTTC

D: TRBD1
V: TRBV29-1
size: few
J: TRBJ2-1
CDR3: CSVGRQGITGGNEQFF
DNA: TGCAGCGTTGGAAGACAGGGAATAACGGGCGGGAATGAGCAGTTCTTC

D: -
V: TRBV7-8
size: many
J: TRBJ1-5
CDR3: CASSWEANGNQPQHF
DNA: TGTGCCAGCAGCTGGGAGGCGAATGGCAATCAGCCCCAGCATTTT

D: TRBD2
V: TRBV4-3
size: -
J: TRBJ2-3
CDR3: CASSQDFPGLAGAPSDTDTQYF
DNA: TGCGCCAGCAGCCAAGATTTTCCCGGACTAGCGGGAGCTCCCTCGGACACAGATACGCAGTATTTT